This T cell receptor (beta chain) was documented in a study of OX40 agonist ivuxolimab in advanced cancers. Exclusion applied to patients with autoimmune disease history or systemic immunosuppression. Some clones are missing from TCRdb's copy, which holds only in-frame ones; the method was immunoSEQ multiplex PCR. The data hold approximately 100,000 clones, with 90% to 95% observed a single time. V lost 6 bases, J lost 9 bases, and 11 bases lay in between. In germline, CDR1 is MNHEY, CDR2 SVGAGI. The CDR3 contains 12 residues. The TCR sequence derives from an adult with an advanced solid tumor such as melanoma, head and neck, liver or kidney cancer. The sample was CD4+ or CD8+ T cells sorted from blood, taken in a trial of the OX40 agonist ivuxolimab. V gene TRBV6-5 combines with J gene TRBJ2-2, with D uncertain. The CDR3 DNA reads TGTGCCAGCAGCTCGGGTAGTAGGGAGCTGTTTTTT. Amino acid sequence: CASSSGSRELFF.